The T cell receptor (beta chain) under discussion was sequenced for a study of CD8 T cells in Susac syndrome. J lost 8 bases, V lost 4 bases, and 13 bases had no gene match. The CDR3 contains 17 residues. Germline V gene sequence: CDR1 SGHVS, CDR2 FQNEAQ. cDNA came from about 0.5 to 1 ug RNA primed by random hexamers. Each CDR3 protein gets one entry after TCRdb re-called the immunoSEQ multiplex PCR reads with MiXCR. This sample has roughly 190,000 distinct CDR3 sequences, with around 93% found just once. This rearrangement joins TRBV7-8 to TRBJ2-2, with 10 nucleotides matching TRBD2. The source of this sequence is a human donor with Susac syndrome. The sequencing input was CD8+ T cells from PBMCs. The CDR3 is CASSSEGLGLATGELFF. CDR3 nucleotide sequence: TGTGCCAGCAGCTCCGAGGGCCTGGGACTAGCGACTGGGGAGCTGTTTTTT.